This T cell receptor beta chain originates from a study of blood T cell repertoires in COVID-19. TCRdb's table, derived via immunoSEQ multiplex PCR, lists solely in-frame clones and lacks some. The table shows approximately 220,000 clones, with roughly 80% occurring only once. The CDR3 length is 13 residues. Trimming took 5 bases from V and 8 from J; bases not matched to a gene: 6. Germline V gene data show CDR1 as GTSNPN and CDR2 as SVGIG (reference sequence). The sequence derives from a woman aged 45-59 years who had been exposed to COVID-19. V is TRBV30 and J is TRBJ1-6; 7 bases are shared with TRBD1. Sequenced sample: PBMCs or T cells enriched from blood (not recorded which). This chain's CDR3 is CAWEDRYDSPLHF. CDR3 nucleotides: TGTGCCTGGGAGGACAGGTATGATTCACCCCTCCACTTT.